The 19 T cell receptor beta chains below all came from one sample that was sequenced in a study of cytomegalovirus exposure and HLA in healthy donors. 60 Vbeta and 13 Jbeta primers were used in PCR. Sequencing used immunoSEQ multiplex PCR; TCRdb keeps in-frame clones, though not all of them. Among roughly 100,000 clones listed, less than 80% were seen once. The sample consisted of PBMCs. The receptors stem from a man aged 55-75 years in good health and CMV-seronegative.

V usage is TRBV6-1 and J usage is TRBJ2-7; 14 bases align to TRBD2. CDR1 and CDR2 (germline): MNHNS, SASEGT. The V segment lost 3 bases and the J segment 6 bases; nucleotides outside the gene matches: 4. This CDR3 comprises 15 residues. The CDR3 protein is CASSEVGLAGVEQYF. The CDR3 DNA is TGTGCCAGCAGTGAGGTGGGACTAGCGGGGGTCGAGCAGTACTTC.

The chain employs TRBV5-8 and TRBJ2-1, with 9 positions matching TRBD1. J was trimmed by 0 bases and V by 4 bases; bases with no gene match: 14. This CDR3 spans 19 amino acids. Germline assignment: CDR1 SGHTS and CDR2 YDEGEE. Here the CDR3 reads CASSAYGTGFTSSYNEQFF. In nucleotides, the CDR3 is TGTGCCAGCAGCGCTTACGGGACAGGGTTTACTAGCTCCTACAATGAGCAGTTCTTC.

This clone has more than one count but fewer than ten. The chain has TRBV4-3 and TRBJ1-2; maybe TRBD1 (5 bases). From germline, CDR1 is LGHNA and CDR2 YSLEER. The CDR3 sequence is 14 residues long. The V gene lost 0 bases and the J gene lost 4 bases, with 9 bases spanning the gap. CDR3 coding DNA: TGCGCCAGCAGCCAAGATCCAGGGCTCTATGGCTACACCTTC. This sequence encodes CASSQDPGLYGYTF.

The V call is TRBV9, the J call TRBJ1-1; a weak D match, TRBD1 (6 bases). CDR3 size: 14 residues. Per the germline V gene, CDR1 is SGDLS and CDR2 is YYNGEE. V was trimmed by 4 bases and J by 2 bases, leaving 12 bases between them. Written as DNA, the CDR3 is TGTGCCAGCAGCCTGCTGGACAGTAACACTGAAGCTTTCTTT. It codes for CASSLLDSNTEAFF. Full variable domain (outside the CDR3, taken from reference TRBV9 and TRBJ1-1): DSGVTQTPKHLITATGQRVTLRCSPRSGDLSVYWYQQSLDQGLQFLIQYYNGEERAKGNILERFSAQQFPDLHSELNLSSLELGDSALYFCASSLLDSNTEAFFGQGTRLTVV.

The chain couples TRBV9 to TRBJ2-5, with 7 bases aligning to TRBD2. Germline values: CDR1 SGDLS, CDR2 YYNGEE. The V gene end was trimmed by 3 bases and the J gene end by 0 bases; junction bases not matched to a gene: 5. The CDR3 is 15 residues long. CDR3 nucleotide sequence: TGTGCCAGCAGCGGGGGCGGGGGAAACCAAGAGACCCAGTACTTC. It translates to CASSGGGGNQETQYF.

The CDR3 coding sequence is TGTGCCAGCAGCTCTCCGGGGGGCACGCCAGATACGCAGTATTTT. Encoded protein: CASSSPGGTPDTQYF. The genes are TRBV28 and TRBJ2-3; TRBD2 is a possible D gene (7 bases). The V end lost 6 bases, the J end lost 4 bases, and 17 bases lay between the germline ends. The length of the CDR3 is 15 residues. The germline V gene encodes CDR1 MDHEN and CDR2 SYDVKM. Together with reference TRBV28 and TRBJ2-3, the CDR3 gives the full variable domain: DVKVTQSSRYLVKRTGEKVFLECVQDMDHENMFWYRQDPGLGLRLIYFSYDVKMKEKGDIPEGYSVSREKKERFSLILESASTNQTSMYLCASSSPGGTPDTQYFGPGTRLTVL.

The chain recombines TRBV6-5 with TRBJ1-2; D is possibly TRBD1 (5 bases). Germline loops: CDR1 MNHEY, CDR2 SVGAGI. The CDR3 is 15 amino acids. V dropped 2 bases and J dropped 6 bases, with 16 bases sitting between them. The CDR3 sequence is CASSYRGRGLDGYTF. CDR3 nucleotide sequence: TGTGCCAGCAGTTACCGGGGACGGGGGTTGGATGGCTACACCTTC.

The J gene is TRBJ2-5, the V gene TRBV9; a weak D match, TRBD2 (5 bases). Trimming took 0 bases from V and 4 from J, leaving 13 bases between them. CDR3 length: 15 residues. In germline, CDR1 is SGDLS, CDR2 YYNGEE. The CDR3 loop reads CASSVALAWGETQYF. The CDR3 DNA follows: TGTGCCAGCAGCGTAGCGCTAGCATGGGGAGAGACCCAGTACTTC.

About this clone: Given the absence of the conserved phenylalanine or tryptophan at the CDR3 end, a read error is likely. No DNA is shown, since the ends of the CDR3 on it are uncertain; the CDR3 is the one TCRdb lists. The rearrangement uses TRBV6-1 and TRBJ1-6. Germline values: CDR1 MNHNS, CDR2 SASEGT. The CDR3 length is 9 residues, termini included. The CDR3 spells CASSGERPL.

V and J are TRBV7-2 and TRBJ2-7, with TRBD1 matching over 8 bases. CDR1 SGHTA and CDR2 FQGNSA come from the germline V gene. Unmatched junction bases numbered 10, after V lost 3 bases and J lost 6 bases. The CDR3 is 15 amino acids. The CDR3 protein is CASSLDPGQGSEQYV. The CDR3 DNA is TGTGCCAGCAGCTTGGACCCTGGACAGGGTAGCGAGCAGTACGTC.

This chain uses TRBV2 with TRBJ1-2, with a tentative D call TRBD1 (6 bases). Trimming shortened V by 0 bases and J by 8 bases, and 25 bases separated the two germline ends. The CDR3 length is 18 residues. Germline assignment: CDR1 SNHLY and CDR2 FYNNEI. The CDR3 nucleotides read TGTGCCAGCAGTGAAGCGCGGTACAGGGTTAAGAGGAAGGAGGGCTACACCTTC. Amino acids: CASSEARYRVKRKEGYTF.

V and J are TRBV9 and TRBJ2-3, with D unresolved. Germline V gene data show CDR1 as SGDLS and CDR2 as YYNGEE. The V end was cut by 3 bases, the J end by 0 bases, with 11 bases between. This CDR3 region has 15 residues. The CDR3 DNA sequence: TGTGCCAGCAGCGCTGGGCTCATTAGCACAGATACGCAGTATTTT. Translation gives CASSAGLISTDTQYF.

DNA for the CDR3: TGCGCCAGCAGCTCATGGGACAGGGGAGACTATGGCTACACCTTC. The encoded protein is CASSSWDRGDYGYTF. The chain carries TRBV5-1 and TRBJ1-2, with 10 bases fitting TRBD1. Germline CDR1 and CDR2: SGHRS and YFSETQ. V was clipped by 3 bases and J by 3 bases; unmatched bases: 5. This CDR3 has 15 amino acids.

This clone was observed a handful of times. V gene TRBV19 combines with J gene TRBJ1-1; unclear D gene. This CDR3 is built from 14 residues. V was cut by 0 bases and J by 5 bases, with 10 bases left in between. The germline gives CDR1 LNHDA, CDR2 SQIVND (reference sequence). DNA of the CDR3: TGTGCCAGTAGTATAGAGCGAGGGCGGACTGAAGCTTTCTTT. This gives the protein CASSIERGRTEAFF.

This clone turned up a few times. The V gene is TRBV5-1, the J gene TRBJ2-1, with 10 bases lining up with TRBD2. Germline CDR1 and CDR2: SGHRS and YFSETQ. V lost 0 bases, J lost 7 bases, and 4 bases stayed unmatched. This CDR3 is 15 amino acids long. The CDR3 DNA follows: TGCGCCAGCAGCTTGGTAGCGGGGGGCGAGAATGAGCAGTTCTTC. This encodes CASSLVAGGENEQFF.

A single count supports this clone. The chain joins TRBV6-5 to TRBJ2-7; 9 bases are shared with TRBD1. Per germline, CDR1 MNHEY and CDR2 SVGAGI. After removal of 6 bases from V and 2 bases from J, the junction contained 5 bases not matched to a gene. The CDR3 length is 14 residues. In nucleotides, the CDR3 is TGTGCCAGCAGCCAGAGACAGGGGGCCTACGAGCAGTACGTC. Amino acids: CASSQRQGAYEQYV.

V usage is TRBV7-8 and J usage is TRBJ2-1; D is perhaps TRBD1 (5 bases). The CDR3 sequence is 14 residues long. CDR1 is SGHVS, CDR2 FQNEAQ, per germline. V was cut by 6 bases and J by 2 bases, with 11 bases left in between. The CDR3 here is CASRAKGPYNEQFF. The CDR3 DNA is TGTGCCAGCAGAGCGAAGGGGCCCTACAATGAGCAGTTCTTC.

The chain uses TRBV28 and TRBJ2-3; 8 bases are shared with TRBD2. Germline V CDR1 and CDR2: MDHEN, SYDVKM. The CDR3 loop spans 11 amino acids. Trimming cost V 7 bases and J 14 bases; bases outside gene matches: 8. Here the CDR3 reads CASIQAGVPYF. The CDR3 DNA reads TGTGCCAGCATACAAGCGGGGGTGCCGTATTTT.

The CDR3 spells CASSALLGGGNYGYTF. The CDR3 DNA reads TGTGCCAGCAGTGCCCTTCTGGGTGGGGGGAACTATGGCTACACCTTC. The rearrangement links TRBV25-1 to TRBJ1-2; TRBD1 is a possible D gene (5 bases). Deletions cut 4 bases from V and 2 bases from J, with 17 bases between. This CDR3 contains 16 residues. The germline V gene has CDR1 MGHDK and CDR2 SYGVNS.